These 28 T cell receptor beta chains originate from one sample sequenced in a study of T cell changes during pregnancy in multiple sclerosis. The method was immunoSEQ multiplex PCR; TCRdb's version includes in-frame clones alone and lacks a portion of them. The data contain some 110,000 clones, under 95% of them singletons. The sequenced sample was peripheral blood, obtained before pregnancy. The receptors shown here come from a female donor with multiple sclerosis, enrolled in a pregnancy study.

This chain joins TRBV7-2 and TRBJ1-5, with a tentative D call TRBD1 (6 bases). Germline loops: CDR1 SGHTA, CDR2 FQGNSA. V shed 7 bases and J shed 3 bases, with 13 bases lying between them. The CDR3 length is 14 residues. CDR3 DNA: TGTGCCAGCACTTCAACAGGGACCAATCAGCCCCAGCATTTT. It translates to CASTSTGTNQPQHF. The variable domain in full, with the rest retrieved from reference TRBV7-2 and TRBJ1-5, is GAGVSQSPSNKVTEKGKDVELRCDPISGHTALYWYRQSLGQGLEFLIYFQGNSAPDKSGLPSDRFSAERTGGSVSTLTIQRTQQEDSAVYLCASTSTGTNQPQHFGDGTRLSIL.

The chain joins TRBV18 to TRBJ1-6; 8 nucleotides align to TRBD1. The CDR3 runs to 14 residues. The J segment lost 9 bases and the V segment lost 3 bases, leaving 4 bases of the junction unmatched. Germline V gives CDR1 KGHSH, CDR2 LQKENI. CDR3 amino acids: CASSPDRAGSPLHF. For the CDR3, the DNA is TGTGCCAGCTCACCGGACAGGGCCGGTTCACCCCTCCACTTT.

This chain uses TRBV21-1 with TRBJ2-2; the table's D call, TRBD1, was not checked against the DNA. TRBV21-1 is marked as a pseudogene. The CDR3 has 16 amino acids. The CDR3 region is CASSNMGQINTGELFF. In nucleotides, the CDR3 is TGTGCCAGCAGCAACATGGGACAGATCAACACCGGGGAGCTGTTTTTT.

This chain uses TRBV7-8 with TRBJ2-5; the match to TRBD2 covers 9 bases. The CDR3 spans 15 residues. Germline lookup yields CDR1 SGHVS and CDR2 FQNEAQ. J was trimmed by 5 bases and V by 5 bases; bases with no gene match: 9. The CDR3 loop is CASSRDSGSGETQYF. In nucleotides, the CDR3 is TGTGCCAGCAGCAGAGATAGCGGGAGCGGTGAGACCCAGTACTTC. Full variable domain (remainder filled in from reference TRBV7-8 and TRBJ2-5): GAGVSQSPRYKVAKRGQDVALRCDPISGHVSLFWYQQALGQGPEFLTYFQNEAQLDKSGLPSDRFFAERPEGSVSTLKIQRTQQEDSAVYLCASSRDSGSGETQYFGPGTRLLVL.

The CDR3 loop is CAWSDTGSNQPQHF. Written as DNA, the CDR3 is TGTGCCTGGAGTGACACGGGGAGCAATCAGCCCCAGCATTTT. The chain has TRBV30 and TRBJ1-5; D call uncertain. This CDR3 spans 14 amino acids. Germline V lookup: CDR1 GTSNPN, CDR2 SVGIG (reference sequence). Trimming took off 1 base at V and 1 base at J, with 8 bases between the two ends.

Only one count was recorded for this clone. The gene calls are TRBV27 and TRBJ1-6; the match to TRBD1 covers 7 bases. The V segment lost 3 bases and the J segment 5 bases; nucleotides outside the gene matches: 1. The CDR3 is made up of 14 amino acids. The germline CDR1 and CDR2 sequences are MNHEY and SMNVEV (reference sequence). Here the CDR3 reads CASSFDRDNSPLHF. The CDR3 coding sequence is TGTGCCAGCAGTTTTGACAGGGATAATTCACCCCTCCACTTT.

The gene calls are TRBV5-5 and TRBJ1-6, with 7 bases matching TRBD1. J was trimmed by 8 bases and V by 5 bases; bases with no gene match: 7. The CDR3 runs to 14 residues. Germline V CDR1 and CDR2: SGHKS, YYEKEE (reference sequence). The CDR3 is CASSSDRVYSPLHF. For the CDR3, the DNA is TGTGCCAGCAGTTCAGACAGGGTTTATTCACCCCTCCACTTT.

This clone was counted once. The V gene is TRBV7-2, the J gene TRBJ2-7, with D perhaps matching TRBD2 (6 bases). Per the germline V gene, CDR1 is SGHTA and CDR2 is FQGNSA. The length of the CDR3 is 14 residues. Trimming left V 5 bases short and J 5 bases short, with 16 bases between. Written as DNA, the CDR3 is TGTGCCAGCAGCCCCGGGGGAGTCCTAGACGAGCAGTACTTC. It specifies CASSPGGVLDEQYF.

The CDR3 sequence: CASRRKGLAGDEQFF. CDR3 in DNA: TGTGCCAGTAGACGCAAAGGGCTAGCGGGAGATGAGCAGTTCTTC. This sequence joins TRBV19 and TRBJ2-1, with 10 bases matching TRBD2. This CDR3 is 15 amino acids long. V was clipped by 6 bases and J by 8 bases; unmatched bases: 10. Germline CDR1 and CDR2: LNHDA and SQIVND (reference sequence).

The V gene is TRBV11-2, the J gene TRBJ1-1, with D possibly TRBD1 on 5 matching bases. Looked up from germline, CDR1 is SGHAT and CDR2 is FQNNGV. V was cut by 1 base and J by 1 base, with 10 bases left in between. The length of the CDR3 is 15 residues. This CDR3 reads CASSLAVTGNTEAFF. Written as DNA, the CDR3 is TGTGCCAGCAGCTTAGCGGTAACAGGGAACACTGAAGCTTTCTTT.

This chain connects TRBV12-5 to TRBJ2-7; TRBD2 is a possible D gene (6 bases). The CDR3 runs 12 residues. V was pared by 5 bases and J by 7 bases, with 12 bases between. The germline V gene has CDR1 LGHNT and CDR2 FRNRAP. The CDR3 bases are TGTGCTAGTGGTCGGGGGTCGGGAGAGCAGTACTTC. Translation gives CASGRGSGEQYF.

This chain connects TRBV27 to TRBJ2-3; D gene unclear. The V end was cut by 6 bases, the J end by 4 bases, with 11 bases between. The CDR3 consists of 13 residues. Germline values: CDR1 MNHEY, CDR2 SMNVEV (reference sequence). The CDR3 loop is CASSWSAADTQYF. The CDR3 DNA is TGTGCCAGCAGCTGGTCGGCGGCAGATACGCAGTATTTT.

The chain joins TRBV7-2 to TRBJ1-6; 10 nucleotides agree with TRBD1. The CDR3 runs to 14 residues. Unmatched junction bases numbered 3, after V lost 3 bases and J lost 10 bases. Germline CDR1 SGHTA, CDR2 FQGNSA. CDR3 nucleotide sequence: TGTGCCAGCAGCTTCCGGGACAGGGGATCACCCCTCCACTTT. Amino acid sequence: CASSFRDRGSPLHF.

This chain links TRBV15 with TRBJ2-1, with 8 bases aligning to TRBD2. This CDR3 has 15 amino acids. Germline V gives CDR1 LNHNV, CDR2 YYDKDF (reference sequence). Trimming took 8 bases from V and 1 from J; bases not matched to a gene: 7. The CDR3 DNA sequence: TGTGCCACCTCTCCCCAGCGGGGGTCCTACAATGAGCAGTTCTTC. Protein: CATSPQRGSYNEQFF.

The chain uses TRBV5-4 and TRBJ1-6, with TRBD1 matching 7 bases. J was trimmed by 10 bases and V by 3 bases; bases with no gene match: 10. CDR1 is SGHNT and CDR2 is YYREEE in the germline V gene (reference sequence). There are 15 residues in the CDR3. The CDR3 DNA is TGTGCCAGCAGCTCCCCGACAGGGCTGGGCTCACCCCTCCACTTT. Translated, it gives CASSSPTGLGSPLHF.

The chain uses TRBV19 and TRBJ2-1; possible D gene TRBD1, 6 bases. Trimming stripped 5 bases from V and 12 bases from J, with 17 bases between. This CDR3 is built from 13 residues. Germline values: CDR1 LNHDA, CDR2 SQIVND (reference sequence). The CDR3 protein is CASSGPPGHSQFF. For the CDR3, the DNA is TGTGCCAGTAGTGGTCCCCCGGGACATTCGCAGTTCTTC.

In this sample, this clone turned up once. The chain links TRBV19 to TRBJ2-4; weak D call: TRBD2 (6 bases). Germline V gene lookup returns CDR1 LNHDA and CDR2 SQIVND (reference sequence). The CDR3 extends over 16 amino acids. The V gene lost 3 bases and the J gene lost 0 bases, with 12 bases spanning the gap. This CDR3 is CASSIRGAVAKNIQYF. Here the CDR3 DNA reads TGTGCCAGTAGTATTCGCGGGGCGGTAGCCAAAAACATTCAGTACTTC.

This clone was counted a single time. The V gene is TRBV9, the J gene TRBJ2-2; 11 bases map to TRBD1. Germline-derived CDR1 and CDR2 are SGDLS and YYNGEE. This CDR3 comprises 15 residues. The V segment lost 3 bases and the J segment 5 bases; nucleotides outside the gene matches: 3. The chain's CDR3 is CASSGGTGGTGELFF. DNA of the CDR3: TGTGCCAGCAGCGGAGGGACAGGGGGGACCGGGGAGCTGTTTTTT.

The chain joins TRBV7-2 to TRBJ2-1, with D possibly matching TRBD2 (6 bases). CDR1 SGHTA and CDR2 FQGNSA come from the germline V gene. V lost 8 bases and J lost 7, with 9 bases in between. The CDR3 has 11 residues. The CDR3 DNA is TGTGCCAGCGGTAGCGGAAATGAGCAGTTCTTC. Translation: CASGSGNEQFF. The variable domain in full, completed from reference TRBV7-2 and TRBJ2-1, reads GAGVSQSPSNKVTEKGKDVELRCDPISGHTALYWYRQSLGQGLEFLIYFQGNSAPDKSGLPSDRFSAERTGGSVSTLTIQRTQQEDSAVYLCASGSGNEQFFGPGTRLTVL.

The rearrangement joins TRBV28 to TRBJ2-1, with D possibly TRBD1 on 6 matching bases. From germline, CDR1 is MDHEN and CDR2 SYDVKM. V lost 6 bases, J lost 3 bases, and 18 bases lay in between. The CDR3 spans 16 residues. CDR3 sequence: CASRPLPPGDYNEQFF. CDR3 nucleotide sequence: TGTGCCAGCAGGCCCCTCCCCCCAGGGGACTACAATGAGCAGTTCTTC.

This chain uses TRBV2 with TRBJ1-1, with D tentatively TRBD1 (6 bases). Germline values: CDR1 SNHLY, CDR2 FYNNEI. The CDR3 consists of 14 residues. V was clipped by 7 bases and J by 0 bases, with 12 bases between them. The CDR3 spells CASKPDRLNTEAFF. The CDR3 DNA reads TGTGCCAGCAAGCCCGACAGGTTGAACACTGAAGCTTTCTTT.

This chain links TRBV11-2 with TRBJ1-6; D is uncertain. Germline V lookup: CDR1 SGHAT, CDR2 FQNNGV. Trimming pared 0 bases from V and 11 bases from J, leaving 8 bases between. The length of the CDR3 is 13 residues. CDR3 DNA sequence: TGTGCCAGCAGCTTAGATCGAAGCGCACCCCTCCACTTT. Encoded protein: CASSLDRSAPLHF.

V is TRBV4-1 and J is TRBJ1-2; 9 nucleotides align to TRBD1. CDR3 size: 15 residues. The germline V gene has CDR1 MGHRA and CDR2 YSYEKL. V was clipped by 1 base and J by 4 bases; unmatched bases: 4. CDR3 sequence reads: CASSQGTGGSYGYTF. The CDR3 bases are TGCGCCAGCAGCCAAGGAACAGGGGGCAGCTATGGCTACACCTTC.

This sequence joins TRBV5-4 and TRBJ2-3; D is possibly TRBD2 (5 bases). The CDR3 covers 12 residues. Germline V gene lookup returns CDR1 SGHNT and CDR2 YYREEE (reference sequence). V shed 4 bases and J shed 5 bases, with 8 bases lying between them. The CDR3 is CASSQGGDTQYF. The CDR3 nucleotides are TGTGCCAGCAGCCAAGGAGGAGATACGCAGTATTTT.

The chain is built from TRBV7-2 and TRBJ1-1, with D tentatively TRBD1 (5 bases). Trimming removed 1 base from V and 3 bases from J, with 24 bases in between. The germline CDR1 and CDR2 sequences are SGHTA and FQGNSA. The CDR3 covers 19 residues. CDR3 loop: CASSLVPQIMMGGDTEAFF. In DNA, the CDR3 is TGTGCCAGCAGCTTAGTCCCCCAGATAATGATGGGGGGGGACACTGAAGCTTTCTTT.

The V gene is TRBV28, the J gene TRBJ2-7; TRBD1 matches 9 bases. With V trimmed by 7 bases and J by 2 bases, 9 bases remained unmatched. The CDR3 runs to 15 residues. Germline V gene data show CDR1 as MDHEN and CDR2 as SYDVKM. The CDR3 DNA reads TGTGCCAGCACCCCCGGCGGGACAGGGCCCTACGAGCAGTACTTC. Protein: CASTPGGTGPYEQYF.

The chain joins TRBV11-2 to TRBJ2-7, with D possibly matching TRBD2 (6 bases). Germline CDR1 is SGHAT and CDR2 is FQNNGV. The CDR3 is 14 residues long. V was clipped by 4 bases and J by 5 bases, with 15 bases between them. CDR3 amino acids: CASSSFGTPNEQYF. CDR3 DNA: TGTGCCAGCAGCTCGTTCGGGACTCCAAACGAGCAGTACTTC.

The chain links TRBV7-9 to TRBJ2-1; D perhaps matches TRBD2 (5 bases). Germline V gives CDR1 SEHNR, CDR2 FQNEAQ (reference sequence). Deletions cut 9 bases from V and 6 bases from J, with 9 bases between. This CDR3 contains 11 residues. CDR3 nucleotides: TGTGCCAGTACTAGAATCAATGAGCAGTTCTTC. This gives the protein CASTRINEQFF.